This paragraph reports one T cell receptor beta chain. Its antigen is not yet known. No qualities accompany the bases; no much larger clone lies one base away. This specimen comes from a study of PD-L1 blockade in urothelial cancer (dated 2017 in TCRdb). With regard to the full study: Therapy was started around 2014 for all patients, and atezolizumab 1,200 mg was administered intravenously every 3 weeks. Twenty-five of 29 patients were males with bladder-origin urothelial cancer, and about 65% of the roughly 30 reported a prior smoking history. Patients had an ECOG performance status of 0 or 1 and had received between 0 and 3 prior chemotherapy regimens. Blood samples were analyzed 3 weeks after the start of treatment (second dose) and 6 weeks after the start of treatment. Blood samples yielded a median of around 150,000 T cells and more than 80,000 unique TCRs, with median clonality roughly 0.085. The study was an exploratory multi-omic analysis of somatic, immune and clinical correlates of response to PD-L1 blockade with atezolizumab in urothelial cancer. TCR sequencing covered pretreatment tumor samples and matched, serially collected peripheral blood taken before and after atezolizumab treatment. Durable clinical benefit was defined as a progression-free survival longer than 6 months, and TCR features were additionally tested against progression-free survival and overall survival. In the same patients, pretreatment tumors underwent whole exome sequencing and RNA sequencing in addition to TCR sequencing. Durable clinical benefit was achieved by nine patients and was not achieved by 20 patients. Under 30 patients had pretreatment blood TCR-seq, some 25 had at least one posttreatment blood collection, and some 25 had tumor TCR-seq. Here is what the overall study found, with its caveats: Small sample size (n ≈ 28) and many exploratory analyses mean the results are intended to be hypothesis-generating. Improved progression-free and overall survival was associated with having pretreatment peripheral blood TCR clonality below the median. Patients with durable benefit showed greater expansion of tumor-associated TCR clones in peripheral blood 3 weeks after starting treatment (n ≈ 22, p = 0.022).

Trimming costs V 4 bases and J 0 bases, and their ends lie 16 bases apart. The CDR1 and CDR2 encoded by the germline V gene (reference sequence) are SGHNT and YYREEE. The CDR3 has 16 amino acids, counting the end cysteine and phenylalanine. Left in the record is the CDR3 DNA by itself, 48 bases read in frame from the first base. To estimate absolute template abundance from read counts, synthetic TCR analog templates were spiked into each PCR. Using the immunoSEQ assay, TCRbeta CDR3 regions were amplified from genomic DNA with bias-controlled V and J gene primers. Rearranged TCRbeta segments were sequenced at approximately 20X coverage. From the authors' description of their analysis: Clustering was used to correct sequencing errors, and CDR3s were annotated against IMGT so that V, D and J genes could be assigned. Out-of-frame and stop-codon sequences were excluded, and only productive TCRbeta rearrangements were used in downstream analyses. To compute clonality, Shannon entropy was normalized by the log of the number of unique productive sequences and then subtracted from one. Fisher's exact test with Benjamini-Hochberg correction, using a cutoff of adjusted p below 0.01, was how clones that differed between time points or between blood and tumor were identified. Imported from immuneACCESS, the table was reduced by TCRdb to in-frame sequences with V and J called. These copies leave out some clones; in studies compared against another copy, an unresolved V gene accounts for under half, and the cause of the remainder is not known. That table supplies the V and J calls and clone size; D and trimming were determined from the DNA. A total of about 71,000 clones appear in this sample, roughly nine tenths of them only once. The ten largest clones capture roughly 3.3% of the sample.

The cohort comprised approximately 30 patients with locally advanced or metastatic urothelial carcinoma treated at Memorial Sloan Kettering on a trial protocol. Peripheral blood mononuclear cells were collected pretreatment and during treatment, with between 1 and 8 total time points per patient. The Qiagen DNeasy Blood extraction kit was used to purify genomic DNA from total PBMCs and from tumor samples. PBMCs were collected pretreatment and during treatment and were isolated and stored as previously described. The material sequenced was PBMCs, taken around atezolizumab (anti-PD-L1) treatment. This receptor was obtained from a man in his 60s with urothelial cancer. Recombination linked TRBV5-4 to TRBJ1-1; 6 matching bases give a weak D call of TRBD1. DNA sequence: TGTGCCAGCAGCCTACTTCGAGGACAGTTGAACACTGAAGCTTTCTTT. Its translation is CASSLLRGQLNTEAFF.